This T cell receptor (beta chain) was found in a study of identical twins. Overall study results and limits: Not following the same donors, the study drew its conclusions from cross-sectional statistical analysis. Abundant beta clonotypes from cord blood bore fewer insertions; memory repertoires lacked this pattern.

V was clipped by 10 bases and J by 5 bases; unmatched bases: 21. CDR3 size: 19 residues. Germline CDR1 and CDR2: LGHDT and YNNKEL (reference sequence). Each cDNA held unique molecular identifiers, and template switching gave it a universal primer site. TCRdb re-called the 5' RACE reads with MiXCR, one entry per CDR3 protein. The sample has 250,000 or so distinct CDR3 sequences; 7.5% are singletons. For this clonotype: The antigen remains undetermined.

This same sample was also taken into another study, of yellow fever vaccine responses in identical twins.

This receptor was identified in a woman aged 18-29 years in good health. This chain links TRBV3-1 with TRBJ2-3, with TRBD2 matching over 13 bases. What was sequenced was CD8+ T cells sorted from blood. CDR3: CATCQDPTLAGGPGDTQYF. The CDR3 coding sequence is TGTGCCACCTGCCAAGATCCTACACTAGCGGGAGGGCCGGGAGATACGCAGTATTTT.